This T cell receptor (beta chain) was recorded in a study of Graves' ophthalmopathy and Graves' hyperthyroidism. General study points: Blood contained most expanded thyroid clonotypes exceeding 0.001 frequency. The model predicted ophthalmopathy progression with roughly 70% sensitivity and around 72% specificity.

Per the germline V gene, CDR1 is MGHRA and CDR2 is YSYEKL. The CDR3 runs 12 residues. The PBMC fraction was derived from under 11 ml of fresh peripheral blood. Transcripts of RNA were the source for amplifying TCR beta CDR3 regions. Following a first-round RT-PCR that used HTBI primers, a second-round multiplex PCR was carried out. Each CDR3 protein is one row after TCRdb ran MiXCR on the multiplex PCR reads. Among 200,000 to 250,000 distinct CDR3 sequences listed, around 50% were seen once. For this clonotype: The antigen is not known. At one of its ends the junction is not consistent with the germline gene, which may arise from a read error.

The sequenced sample consisted of peripheral blood. This clonotype was obtained from an adult man with Graves' ophthalmopathy. The V gene is TRBV4-1, the J gene TRBJ2-5; possible D gene TRBD2, 5 bases. The CDR3 region is CASSALGETQHF. The CDR3 DNA is TGCGCCAGCAGCGCCCTTGGGGAGACCCAGCACTTC.